These T cell receptor beta chains were read from a single sample in a study of CD8 T cells in ankylosing spondylitis. TCRdb reprocessed the 5' RACE reads with MiXCR, giving one entry per CDR3 protein. Of 130,000 or so distinct CDR3 sequences in the sample, about a sixth are singletons; the top ten hold roughly a third. Input material: blood, either unsorted or a sorted T cell fraction (not recorded which). Every receptor here comes from a male donor with ankylosing spondylitis. Both conserved end residues are part of each CDR3. The D gene is left open where the match is weak. Rows may omit the clone size; those that give it use once, few, many or a size class.

J,size,V,D,CDR3,DNA
TRBJ2-3,few,TRBV28,TRBD2,CASSWTSGGTDTQYF,TGTGCCAGCAGTTGGACTAGCGGGGGAACAGATACGCAGTATTTT
TRBJ2-1,few,TRBV20-1,TRBD2,CSARGSGKREVFEQFF,TGCAGTGCTAGAGGGTCCGGTAAGCGGGAGGTTTTTGAGCAGTTCTTC
TRBJ2-2,.,TRBV27,.,CASSSQSWLITGELFF,TGTGCCAGCAGTTCTCAGTCGTGGCTGATCACCGGGGAGCTGTTTTTT
TRBJ2-7,few,TRBV5-1,TRBD2,CASSSEREQYEQYF,TGCGCCAGCAGCTCCGAGCGGGAGCAGTACGAGCAGTACTTC
TRBJ2-5,once,TRBV6-5,TRBD1,CASSYTGQTQETQYF,TGTGCCAGCAGTTACACGGGACAGACCCAAGAGACCCAGTACTTC
TRBJ2-1,.,TRBV24-1,TRBD2,CATSAQREYNEQFF,TGTGCCACCAGTGCGCAGCGGGAATACAATGAGCAGTTCTTC
TRBJ1-5,few,TRBV15,TRBD1,CATSRLRGPSNQPQHF,TGTGCCACCAGCAGACTTAGGGGGCCCAGCAATCAGCCCCAGCATTTT
TRBJ2-7,.,TRBV27,.,CASSPPGSGYEQYF,TGTGCCAGCAGTCCCCCGGGCAGCGGGTACGAGCAGTACTTC
TRBJ2-1,.,TRBV14,.,CASSQEGALAYNEQFF,TGTGCCAGCAGCCAAGAAGGGGCCTTAGCTTACAATGAGCAGTTCTTC
TRBJ1-1,few,TRBV20-1,.,CSARPAEGPNTEAFF,TGCAGTGCTAGACCGGCGGAGGGCCCGAACACTGAAGCTTTCTTT
TRBJ2-5,.,TRBV25-1,TRBD2,CAVGTIQETQYF,TGTGCAGTCGGGACTATCCAAGAGACCCAGTACTTC
TRBJ2-3,few,TRBV6-5,TRBD2,CASSYSGRVKDTQYF,TGTGCCAGCAGTTACAGCGGGAGGGTGAAAGATACGCAGTATTTT
TRBJ2-7,.,TRBV7-9,.,CASSSGPHEQYF,TGTGCCAGCAGCTCCGGTCCCCACGAGCAGTACTTC
TRBJ2-1,.,TRBV7-9,TRBD1,CASSLEGTGGVNEQFF,TGTGCCAGCAGCTTAGAGGGGACAGGGGGTGTCAATGAGCAGTTCTTC
TRBJ1-2,.,TRBV28,TRBD1,CASSSWDRGPTNYGYTF,TGTGCCAGCAGTTCCTGGGACAGGGGGCCGACTAACTATGGCTACACCTTC
TRBJ2-7,few,TRBV5-5,.,CASSFRQGGTYEQYF,TGTGCCAGCAGCTTTCGCCAGGGGGGGACTTACGAGCAGTACTTC
TRBJ2-1,.,TRBV6-2/TRBV6-3,TRBD2,CASSYASGTSGEFF,TGTGCCAGCAGTTACGCATCCGGGACTAGCGGCGAGTTCTTC
TRBJ1-2,few,TRBV5-1,.,CASSYSDSYGYTF,TGCGCCAGCAGCTACTCGGATTCTTATGGCTACACCTTC
TRBJ2-1,.,TRBV15,.,CATSRVRTGHYNEQFF,TGTGCCACCAGCAGAGTCCGGACTGGACATTACAATGAGCAGTTCTTC
TRBJ2-7,once,TRBV14,.,CASSKGGLAFSSYEQYF,TGTGCCAGCAGCAAGGGGGGCCTAGCGTTCAGCTCCTACGAGCAGTACTTC
TRBJ1-5,.,TRBV27,TRBD1,CASSLAGQFNQPQHF,TGTGCCAGCAGTTTGGCGGGACAGTTCAATCAGCCCCAGCATTTT
TRBJ1-5,few,TRBV6-2/TRBV6-3,.,CASSYSWGRIGNQPQHF,TGTGCCAGCAGTTACTCTTGGGGGCGTATCGGCAATCAGCCCCAGCATTTT
TRBJ2-7,.,TRBV30,TRBD1,CAWEGQADEQYF,TGTGCCTGGGAAGGACAGGCGGACGAGCAGTACTTC
TRBJ1-2,few,TRBV7-9,.,CASSLVNGYTF,TGTGCCAGCAGCTTAGTGAATGGCTACACCTTC
TRBJ1-4,few,TRBV2,.,CASSEPSGTMFEKLFF,TGTGCCAGCAGTGAACCGAGCGGGACAATGTTTGAAAAACTGTTTTTT
TRBJ2-5,.,TRBV29-1,.,CSVQFEGQYF,TGCAGCGTTCAATTTGAGGGCCAGTACTTC
TRBJ2-7,few,TRBV12-3/TRBV12-4,TRBD2,CASSLGSGRVMEQYF,TGTGCCAGCAGTCTTGGTAGCGGGCGTGTGATGGAGCAGTACTTC